Each of the 22 T cell receptor beta chains below was sequenced from the same sample in a study of CD8+ T cells in alopecia areata. Isolated RNA was reverse transcribed into cDNA used as the sequencing template. The method was immunoSEQ multiplex PCR; TCRdb's version includes in-frame clones alone and lacks a portion of them. Of over 120,000 clones in the sample, roughly 64% were seen once. Here the sequenced sample was CD4+ T cells sorted from blood, taken at week 0. The origin of the receptors is a human donor with alopecia areata.

This clone was observed once. The chain joins TRBV5-1 to TRBJ2-2, with a weak D call TRBD2 (5 bases). This CDR3 has 15 amino acids. Trimming took off 6 bases at V and 4 bases at J, with 16 bases between the two ends. The germline V gene encodes CDR1 SGHRS and CDR2 YFSETQ. The CDR3, as DNA: TGCGCCAGCAAATACTCTCCCGGGGTCACCGGGGAGCTGTTTTTT. Protein product: CASKYSPGVTGELFF.

This clone was seen once. The chain uses TRBV29-1 and TRBJ2-2; 7 nucleotides line up with TRBD2. The germline CDR1 and CDR2 sequences are SQVTM and ANQGSEA. The CDR3 length is 14 residues. J was trimmed by 0 bases and V by 5 bases; bases with no gene match: 3. For the CDR3, the DNA is TGCAGCGTTAACGGGGGGACGAACACCGGGGAGCTGTTTTTT. It yields the protein CSVNGGTNTGELFF.

J is TRBJ2-1 and V is TRBV5-1; D remains unclear. V lost 0 bases to trimming and J lost 8 bases, with 6 bases between them. The CDR3 is made up of 12 amino acids. Germline-derived CDR1 and CDR2 are SGHRS and YFSETQ. The CDR3 protein is CASSLDRDEQFF. As DNA, the CDR3 is TGCGCCAGCAGCTTGGATAGGGATGAGCAGTTCTTC.

This clone was counted between two and nine times. The chain employs TRBV23-1 and TRBJ2-3; D is uncertain. TRBV23-1 is assigned to the ORF class and has an uncertain function. This CDR3 has 15 residues. Trimming stripped 7 bases from V and 1 base from J, with 15 bases between. The DNA of the CDR3 is TGCGCCAGCAATTATGGACGCCGATGCACAGATACGCAGTATTTT. Protein product: CASNYGRRCTDTQYF.

The CDR3 nucleotides are TGTGCCATCAGCGAACGCCAGAATAGCAATCAGCCCCAGCATTTT. Protein: CAISERQNSNQPQHF. The chain combines TRBV10-3 with TRBJ1-5; no clear D. The V gene lost 6 bases and the J gene lost 0 bases, with 12 bases spanning the gap. The CDR3 contains 15 residues. CDR1 ENHRY and CDR2 SYGVKD come from the germline V gene.

This clone was recorded a few times. V and J are TRBV2 and TRBJ2-3; possibly TRBD2 for D (5 bases). V dropped 4 bases and J dropped 8 bases, with 13 bases sitting between them. Germline V gene data show CDR1 as SNHLY and CDR2 as FYNNEI. The CDR3 sequence is 13 residues long. The CDR3 DNA sequence: TGTGCCAGCAGTGGACTACTTCCCAGTACGCAGTATTTT. It encodes CASSGLLPSTQYF.

The chain links TRBV14 to TRBJ2-3; D is ambiguous. V was cut by 3 bases and J by 3 bases, with 10 bases left in between. From germline, CDR1 is SGHDN and CDR2 FVKESK. The CDR3 extends over 14 amino acids. CDR3 region: CASSQNSWTDTQYF. CDR3 in DNA: TGTGCCAGCAGCCAGAACAGTTGGACAGATACGCAGTATTTT.

This clone was detected only a few times. The V gene is TRBV5-6, the J gene TRBJ2-3; no definite D call. The germline V and J ends were trimmed by 0 bases and 2 bases, with 10 bases remaining between them. Germline assignment: CDR1 SGHDT and CDR2 YYEEEE. This CDR3 has 15 residues. In DNA form, the CDR3 reads TGTGCCAGCAGCTTGGTTCCTAGACACACAGATACGCAGTATTTT. It translates to CASSLVPRHTDTQYF.

CDR3 nucleotides: TGTGCCAGCAGTTTACAGGCAGGGGCCAACTATGGCTACACCTTC. Translated: CASSLQAGANYGYTF. The rearrangement uses TRBV27 and TRBJ1-2; D is perhaps TRBD1 (6 bases). This CDR3 contains 15 residues. Trimming removed 2 bases from V and 2 bases from J, with 12 bases in between. The V gene's germline CDR1 is MNHEY and CDR2 SMNVEV (reference sequence).

This clone was seen only once. The chain is built from TRBV23-1 and TRBJ2-7; 8 positions agree with TRBD1. TRBV23-1 is an ORF, and what it does is uncertain. Unmatched junction bases numbered 8, after V lost 2 bases and J lost 5 bases. The CDR3 sequence is 15 residues long. The CDR3 here is CASSQGRTGPHEQYF. CDR3 in DNA: TGCGCCAGCAGTCAAGGTCGGACAGGGCCCCACGAGCAGTACTTC.

The J gene is TRBJ1-2, the V gene TRBV5-1; D is uncertain. The CDR3 covers 14 residues. Trimming took off 3 bases at V and 8 bases at J, with 17 bases between the two ends. The V gene's germline CDR1 is SGHRS and CDR2 YFSETQ. The CDR3 nucleotides read TGCGCCAGCAGCTCCCCCGGGGAGGAGAACGGCTACACCTTC. It translates to CASSSPGEENGYTF.

This chain joins TRBV4-3 and TRBJ1-5; D remains ambiguous. The V end lost 0 bases, the J end lost 2 bases, and 14 bases lay between the germline ends. CDR1 and CDR2 (germline): LGHNA, YSLEER. This CDR3 has 17 amino acids. The CDR3: CASSQELNAMGNQPQHF. The CDR3 DNA follows: TGCGCCAGCAGCCAAGAATTGAACGCGATGGGCAATCAGCCCCAGCATTTT.

The chain has TRBV7-3 and TRBJ2-7, with D perhaps assigned TRBD1 or TRBD2 (5 bases each). The CDR3 has 13 amino acids. Germline CDR1 reads SGHTA; CDR2 reads FQGTGA. Between the trimmed V and J ends, which lost 1 base and 6 bases, there was a span of 10 bases. The CDR3 DNA is TGTGCCAGCAGCTTAAATTTGGGGGTCGAGCAGTACTTC. Translating gives CASSLNLGVEQYF.

This clone was counted between two and nine times. V and J are TRBV9 and TRBJ2-6; D unresolved. The CDR3 loop spans 13 amino acids. The germline gives CDR1 SGDLS, CDR2 YYNGEE. V shed 0 bases and J shed 2 bases, with 0 bases lying between them. CDR3: CASSVAGANVLTF. The CDR3 nucleotides are TGTGCCAGCAGCGTAGCTGGGGCCAACGTCCTGACTTTC.

The CDR3 DNA reads as TGCGCCAGCAGCTTATCAGGGTGGACGCAAGAGACCCAGTACTTC. Translation gives CASSLSGWTQETQYF. The V call is TRBV5-1, the J call TRBJ2-5; D may be TRBD1 (5 bases). CDR1 is SGHRS and CDR2 is YFSETQ in the germline V gene. V dropped 2 bases and J dropped 2 bases, with 13 bases sitting between them. The CDR3 sequence is 15 residues long.

In the case of this clone: Here the CDR3 omits its conserved ending phenylalanine or tryptophan, so a read error is the likely source. This chain connects TRBV6-5 to TRBJ2-3; 9 bases line up with TRBD2. This CDR3 is built from 16 residues. CDR1 MNHEY and CDR2 SVGAGI come from the germline V gene. Trimming cost V 1 base and J 1 base; bases outside gene matches: 3. CDR3 sequence (DNA): TGTGCCAGCAGTTACTTAAGGACTAGCGGCACAGATACGCAGTATCTT. Protein sequence: CASSYLRTSGTDTQYL.

In this sample, this clone turned up a few times. J is TRBJ2-1 and V is TRBV4-2; TRBD1 aligns across 9 bases. Germline lookup yields CDR1 LGHNA and CDR2 YNFKEQ. The CDR3 covers 16 residues. With V trimmed by 0 bases and J by 7 bases, 7 bases remained unmatched. CDR3 loop: CASSQDWTGVANEQFF. The CDR3 region has the DNA TGTGCCAGCAGCCAAGACTGGACAGGGGTAGCGAATGAGCAGTTCTTC.

This chain uses TRBV25-1 with TRBJ1-2; no definite D call. V gave up 3 bases and J gave up 4 bases, with 12 bases separating them. Germline CDR1 and CDR2: MGHDK and SYGVNS. The CDR3 loop spans 14 amino acids. The CDR3 reads CASSDSGGSYGYTF. The CDR3 coding sequence is TGTGCCAGCAGTGATTCGGGCGGTTCCTATGGCTACACCTTC.

The V gene is TRBV6-5, the J gene TRBJ2-1; D possibly matches TRBD1 or TRBD2 (7 bases each). Germline loops: CDR1 MNHEY, CDR2 SVGAGI. Trimming removed 5 bases at V and 6 bases at J, with 17 bases between. The CDR3 has 15 amino acids. The CDR3 nucleotides are TGTGCCAGCAGTCTGACAGGGAGGGGGGTCAATGAGCAGTTCTTC. It is translated as CASSLTGRGVNEQFF.

This chain connects TRBV29-1 to TRBJ2-3; D not certain. CDR1 is SQVTM, CDR2 ANQGSEA, per germline. The CDR3 loop spans 8 amino acids. This CDR3 reads CGIDTQYF. The CDR3 bases are TGCGGTATAGATACGCAGTATTTT.

J is TRBJ2-5 and V is TRBV5-6, with a tentative D call TRBD2 (7 bases). The V end lost 1 base, the J end lost 5 bases, and 21 bases lay between the germline ends. Germline V gene sequence: CDR1 SGHDT, CDR2 YYEEEE. The length of the CDR3 is 17 residues. The CDR3 reads CASSLSGGHLIGETQYF. The CDR3 region has the DNA TGTGCCAGCAGCTTGTCGGGGGGACACCTAATTGGGGAGACCCAGTACTTC.

This clone came up a few times. The rearrangement joins TRBV7-8 to TRBJ2-3; tentative D call: TRBD2 (7 bases). Looked up from germline, CDR1 is SGHVS and CDR2 is FQNEAQ. V was cut by 5 bases and J by 1 base, with 13 bases left in between. The CDR3 runs 15 residues. CDR3 loop: CASSPRGGGTDTQYF. The CDR3 nucleotides read TGTGCCAGCAGCCCCCGAGGGGGGGGCACAGATACGCAGTATTTT.